This TCR beta chain was profiled in a study of T cell clonotyping in hematopoietic cell transplantation. Recipients were bled about 28 days pretransplant and at posttransplant days 30, 100, 180. Libraries were prepared by immunoSEQ multiplex PCR; TCRdb keeps only in-frame clonotypes and omits some of them. This table holds 9,000 to 9,500 clones, 86% found once. Findings of the study overall: Broader posttransplant TCR repertoire diversity was predicted by graft donor and pretransplant recipient Inverse Simpson Index values. At the given depth, recipient repertoires were over 97% de novo clonotypes. After transplant, recipient diversity fell while pathologically expanded clonotypes grew through day 180.

Notes on this clone: What it binds is not known.

Trimming shortened V by 0 bases and J by 2 bases, and 8 bases separated the two germline ends. The CDR3 is 14 amino acids. Germline V gives CDR1 MNHEY, CDR2 SVGAGI. The specimen comprised PBMCs, sampled 180 days after allogeneic stem cell transplant. The source is a human patient who had an allogeneic stem cell transplant, so the T cells may come from the graft donor. The donor label of this sample is uncertain. Some clones in this sample may be carry-over from other donors' samples. This chain links TRBV6-5 with TRBJ2-7; no clear D gene. The CDR3 is CASSYSLSAYEQYF. The CDR3, as DNA: TGTGCCAGCAGTTACTCTCTCTCGGCCTACGAGCAGTACTTC.